Listed here are 27 T cell receptor beta chains from one sample, sequenced in a study of early T cells in non-severe SARS-CoV-2 infection (dated by TCRdb to 2020 to 2023). Library generation was performed with 5' RACE. TCRdb lists the instrument as NextSeq 500. TCRdb cleaned the public reads at Q25 with fastp, built clones with MiXCR and kept in-frame beta chains. All rows with the same CDR3 protein become a single entry with the most common DNA and genes. The sample table contains approximately 27,000 distinct CDR3 sequences; only one count was recorded for under 10% of them. The ten biggest clones cover approximately 15% of the sample. Sequencing was carried out using whole blood. All receptors come from an adult who was a healthcare worker with PCR-confirmed SARS-CoV-2 infection or an uninfected control (not recorded which).

This clonotype qualifies as medium-sized. The rearrangement joins TRBV9 to TRBJ2-2; D not resolved. Germline CDR1 reads SGDLS; CDR2 reads YYNGEE. The CDR3 totals 13 residues. The V end was cut by 7 bases, the J end by 4 bases, with 11 bases between. CDR3 DNA: TGTGCCAGCGGTAAGGGTGTCACCGGGGAGCTGTTTTTT. Protein product: CASGKGVTGELFF.

The chain carries TRBV6-2 or TRBV6-3 and TRBJ2-3; D not resolved. The CDR3 has 13 amino acids. Per germline, CDR1 MNHEY and CDR2 SVGEGT. V was trimmed by 11 bases and J by 4 bases, leaving 16 bases between them. CDR3 loop: CASRLSRADTQYF. CDR3 sequence (DNA): TGTGCCTCGCGTCTTTCACGGGCAGATACGCAGTATTTT.

This clonotype was recorded at least ten times. V usage is TRBV5-1 and J usage is TRBJ1-1, with D unresolved. The V end was cut by 2 bases, the J end by 2 bases, with 13 bases between. The CDR3 length is 15 residues. Germline CDR1 is SGHRS and CDR2 is YFSETQ. In DNA form, the CDR3 reads TGCGCCAGCAGCTTACAAGGGCCAGATAACACTGAAGCTTTCTTT. Translated, it gives CASSLQGPDNTEAFF.

This clonotype was picked up many times. The chain uses TRBV14 and TRBJ2-1; D not certain. In germline, CDR1 is SGHDN, CDR2 FVKESK. The CDR3 has 13 amino acids. V dropped 1 base and J dropped 7 bases, with 8 bases sitting between them. The CDR3 loop is CASSQGNPNEQFF. The CDR3 nucleotides are TGTGCCAGCAGCCAAGGGAACCCGAATGAGCAGTTCTTC.

This clonotype was seen a handful of times. This chain links TRBV11-2 with TRBJ2-5; 12 bases line up with TRBD2. The ends lost 6 bases at V and 7 bases at J; junction bases unmatched: 6. Germline V gives CDR1 SGHAT, CDR2 FQNNGV. The CDR3 is made up of 14 amino acids. CDR3 sequence reads: CASRTSGGLGTQYF. CDR3 nucleotide sequence: TGTGCCAGCAGGACTAGCGGGGGACTGGGGACCCAGTACTTC.

Only a few counts were recorded for this clonotype. The chain joins TRBV12-3 or TRBV12-4 to TRBJ2-7; 13 bases align to TRBD2. V lost 3 bases to trimming and J lost 4 bases; unmatched junction nucleotides: 0. The CDR3 contains 14 residues. The CDR3 spells CASSLGLAGYEQYF. CDR3 nucleotides: TGTGCCAGCAGTTTGGGACTAGCGGGGTACGAGCAGTACTTC.

There are many counts of this clonotype. The chain carries TRBV7-7 and TRBJ2-3; a possible D gene is TRBD2 (7 bases). The CDR3 runs 14 residues. The V end lost 5 bases, the J end lost 3 bases, and 12 bases lay between the germline ends. Germline-derived CDR1 and CDR2 are SSHAT and FNYEAQ (reference sequence). The CDR3 coding sequence is TGTGCCAGCAGCCGGGGGGCCGGGACAGATACGCAGTATTTT. This gives the protein CASSRGAGTDTQYF.

This clonotype has a count of ten or more. The CDR3 reads CASSSVKAGTQYF. The CDR3 DNA reads TGTGCCAGCAGCTCGGTCAAAGCTGGGACCCAGTACTTC. The genes are TRBV5-4 and TRBJ2-5; the D is unclear. Trimming removed 3 bases from V and 7 bases from J, with 13 bases in between. This CDR3 region has 13 residues. CDR1 is SGHNT and CDR2 is YYREEE in the germline V gene (reference sequence).

This clonotype was observed many times. The V gene is TRBV4-3, the J gene TRBJ1-3; unclear D gene. The germline gives CDR1 LGHNA, CDR2 YSLEER. Trimming removed 4 bases at V and 2 bases at J, with 9 bases between. The CDR3 sequence is 14 residues long. CDR3: CASSLEWPGNTIYF. The CDR3 DNA is TGCGCCAGCAGCCTAGAGTGGCCTGGAAACACCATATATTTT.

The V gene is TRBV20-1, the J gene TRBJ1-5, with 8 bases identical to TRBD1. The CDR3 consists of 13 residues. Per the germline V gene, CDR1 is DFQATT and CDR2 is SNEGSKA (reference sequence). The ends lost 3 bases at V and 5 bases at J; junction bases unmatched: 3. CDR3 in DNA: TGCAGTGCTAGGGACAGGGAGGATCAGCCCCAGCATTTT. Protein product: CSARDREDQPQHF.

The sample holds many counts of this clonotype. The chain carries TRBV5-1 and TRBJ2-1, with D tentatively TRBD2 (5 bases). V gave up 0 bases and J gave up 7 bases, with 11 bases separating them. Germline V gene lookup returns CDR1 SGHRS and CDR2 YFSETQ. The CDR3 spans 14 residues. The chain's CDR3 is CASSLEMSGNEQFF. The CDR3 bases are TGCGCCAGCAGCTTGGAAATGTCGGGGAATGAGCAGTTCTTC. Looking up the rest from reference TRBV5-1 and TRBJ2-1 gives the full variable domain: KAGVTQTPRYLIKTRGQQVTLSCSPISGHRSVSWYQQTPGQGLQFLFEYFSETQRNKGNFPGRFSGRQFSNSRSEMNVSTLELGDSALYLCASSLEMSGNEQFFGPGTRLTVL.

This clonotype occurred many times. This chain links TRBV10-2 with TRBJ1-1; D remains ambiguous. V was pared by 8 bases and J by 5 bases, with 15 bases between. The CDR3 spans 13 residues. Per the germline V gene, CDR1 is WSHSY and CDR2 is SAAADI. CDR3 nucleotides: TGCGCCAGCGGCAGACCCCCTGGGACTGAAGCTTTCTTT. It translates to CASGRPPGTEAFF.

The table lists this clonotype with many counts. The chain links TRBV6-4 to TRBJ1-2; D gene unclear. This CDR3 contains 14 residues. Trimming removed 3 bases from V and 0 bases from J, with 8 bases in between. Germline V lookup: CDR1 MRHNA, CDR2 SNTAGT. The CDR3 nucleotides read TGTGCCAGCAGTGAAGACAAAGCTAACTATGGCTACACCTTC. Translation gives CASSEDKANYGYTF.

This clonotype was counted a few times. The chain is built from TRBV4-2 and TRBJ2-6; D is perhaps TRBD2 (5 bases). V lost 0 bases and J lost 4, with 10 bases in between. Germline CDR1 LGHNA, CDR2 YNFKEQ. The CDR3 runs 16 residues. CDR3 DNA: TGTGCCAGCAGCCAAGATTCGGGGAACGGGGCCAACGTCCTGACTTTC. Its protein is CASSQDSGNGANVLTF.

By sample share, this clonotype is medium-sized. J is TRBJ2-3 and V is TRBV20-1; 12 bases map to TRBD2. The CDR3 covers 17 residues. CDR1 is DFQATT and CDR2 is SNEGSKA in the germline V gene (reference sequence). V trimming: 1 base; J trimming: 5 bases; junction bases outside the gene matches: 10. CDR3 residues: CSARGRASGGVRDTQYF. The CDR3, as DNA: TGCAGTGCTAGAGGAAGGGCTAGCGGGGGGGTGAGAGATACGCAGTATTTT.

This clonotype was found many times. The chain couples TRBV7-9 to TRBJ2-1; 8 bases are shared with TRBD1. This CDR3 region has 15 residues. Trimming at V came to 1 base and at J to 10 bases, leaving 9 bases not matched to a gene. Germline loops: CDR1 SEHNR, CDR2 FQNEAQ (reference sequence). The DNA for the CDR3 is TGTGCCAGCAGCTTAGGTACTCTTCCAGGGGGCGAGCAGTTCTTC. Amino acids: CASSLGTLPGGEQFF.

This clonotype was counted many times. The chain carries TRBV11-2 and TRBJ2-1, with D perhaps given as TRBD1 or TRBD2 (5 bases each). Per germline, CDR1 SGHAT and CDR2 FQNNGV. V shed 7 bases and J shed 5 bases, with 15 bases lying between them. The CDR3 runs 14 residues. The CDR3 DNA follows: TGTGCCAGCAAAGGGACCTTAACCGACAATGAGCAGTTCTTC. Translated, it gives CASKGTLTDNEQFF.

The rearrangement joins TRBV12-3 or TRBV12-4 to TRBJ1-1, with TRBD1 matching 9 bases. With V trimmed by 5 bases and J by 1 base, 5 bases remained unmatched. The CDR3 extends over 15 amino acids. CDR3 nucleotide sequence: TGTGCCAGCAGTCCAACGGACAGGGGGAACACTGAAGCTTTCTTT. It is translated as CASSPTDRGNTEAFF.

The sample holds a few counts of this clonotype. The chain's CDR3 is CASRWAGQAGADTQYF. The DNA of the CDR3 is TGTGCCAGCAGGTGGGCGGGACAGGCGGGGGCAGATACGCAGTATTTT. The chain uses TRBV2 and TRBJ2-3; a weak D match, TRBD1 (8 bases). The CDR3 has 16 residues. The V gene lost 6 bases and the J gene lost 4 bases, with 20 bases spanning the gap. Germline loops: CDR1 SNHLY, CDR2 FYNNEI.

This clonotype came up a few times. CDR3 coding DNA: TGCGCCAGCAACGGTCTAGCGGGCGAGACCCAGTACTTC. Amino acids: CASNGLAGETQYF. This sequence joins TRBV5-1 and TRBJ2-5, with 8 positions matching TRBD2. The CDR3 runs 13 residues. The J segment lost 5 bases and the V segment lost 6 bases, leaving 6 bases of the junction unmatched. CDR1 SGHRS and CDR2 YFSETQ come from the germline V gene.

This clonotype was seen repeatedly, ten times or more. The chain links TRBV27 to TRBJ2-7; 14 nucleotides align to TRBD2. Germline V gives CDR1 MNHEY, CDR2 SMNVEV (reference sequence). The trim removed 6 bases at V and 2 bases at J, leaving 9 bases unmatched. This CDR3 is 17 amino acids long. The CDR3 sequence is CASRKTGLAGDPYEQYF. CDR3 coding DNA: TGTGCCAGCAGAAAAACGGGACTAGCGGGGGACCCCTACGAGCAGTACTTC.

This clonotype was recorded at least ten times. The J gene is TRBJ2-3, the V gene TRBV7-3; a weak D match, TRBD2 (5 bases). CDR1 and CDR2 (germline): SGHTA, FQGTGA. Trimming took off 1 base at V and 3 bases at J, with 11 bases between the two ends. The CDR3 length is 15 residues. The CDR3 coding sequence is TGTGCCAGCAGCTTAAACCCCGGCGGGACAGATACGCAGTATTTT. It translates to CASSLNPGGTDTQYF.

The rearrangement uses TRBV7-2 and TRBJ2-4, with 9 bases matching TRBD2. This CDR3 has 17 residues. V was pared by 7 bases and J by 0 bases, with 10 bases of the junction left unmatched. Germline V gives CDR1 SGHTA, CDR2 FQGNSA. The CDR3 bases are TGTGCCAGCACCATTAGCGGGGGACCCTTAGCCAAAAACATTCAGTACTTC. Protein: CASTISGGPLAKNIQYF.

About this clonotype itself: A much larger clone lies one base from this, so it may be a read error. V is TRBV11-3 and J is TRBJ2-2, with 10 bases aligning to TRBD1. Germline V gene sequence: CDR1 SGHNT, CDR2 YENEEA. The CDR3 is made up of 18 amino acids. Trimming cost V 5 bases and J 5 bases; bases outside gene matches: 14. Here the CDR3 DNA reads TGTGCCAGCAGCCCTAGACAGGGGGCGCAGGAGTGGACCGGGGAGCTGTTTTTT. Protein sequence: CASSPRQGAQEWTGELFF.

This clonotype was observed many times. The V gene is TRBV12-3 or TRBV12-4, the J gene TRBJ1-5; no clear D gene. V shed 4 bases and J shed 6 bases, with 10 bases lying between them. The CDR3 sequence is 13 residues long. CDR3: CASSSRSGQPQHF. In DNA form, the CDR3 reads TGTGCCAGCAGTTCGCGGTCGGGTCAGCCCCAGCATTTT.

This clonotype showed up just a few times. This chain connects TRBV5-5 to TRBJ1-5; the D gene is possibly TRBD1 (6 bases). V was clipped by 4 bases and J by 5 bases, with 16 bases between them. The CDR3 spans 15 residues. Germline V gene lookup returns CDR1 SGHKS and CDR2 YYEKEE (reference sequence). For the CDR3, the DNA is TGTGCCAGCAGCCCCGCGGGGGCCGGGGATCAGCCCCAGCATTTT. Protein sequence: CASSPAGAGDQPQHF. The variable domain in full, with the rest retrieved from reference TRBV5-5 and TRBJ1-5, is DAGVTQSPTHLIKTRGQQVTLRCSPISGHKSVSWYQQVLGQGPQFIFQYYEKEERGRGNFPDRFSARQFPNYSSELNVNALLLGDSALYLCASSPAGAGDQPQHFGDGTRLSIL.

There are many counts of this clonotype. The rearrangement joins TRBV19 to TRBJ1-4; 10 positions agree with TRBD1. The CDR3 spans 18 residues. Unmatched junction bases numbered 14, after V lost 7 bases and J lost 3 bases. The V gene's germline CDR1 is LNHDA and CDR2 SQIVND (reference sequence). Written as DNA, the CDR3 is TGTGCCAGTAAACCCGGGACAGGGGCTCAGGCAGCTAATGAAAAACTGTTTTTT. Residues: CASKPGTGAQAANEKLFF.